What follows describes a single TCR beta chain. Its matching antigen is unknown. The CDR3 has 14 amino acids. The germline V and J ends were trimmed by 0 bases and 3 bases, with 8 bases remaining between them. Germline CDR1 is SGHDT and CDR2 is YYEEEE. The data were obtained in a study of shared clonotypes between healthy human individuals. CD8 cells classed as naive were CD45RO-negative and positively selected for CCR7, excluding terminally differentiated effector memory CD45RA+ cells. Study outcomes and limitations: Sampling included only blood; tissue repertoires likely differ. Non-shared clonotypes had lower generation probabilities than clonotypes shared by all four sorted-subset donors. Sequencing depth was expected to affect clonotype sharing among donors.

This table comes from immunoSEQ multiplex PCR, and its TCRdb copy is limited to in-frame clones, with some not included. The data show some 2 million clones, less than 95% seen once. The chain carries TRBV5-6 and TRBJ2-3; tentative D call: TRBD1 (5 bases). Sequencing was carried out using naive CD8+ T cells sorted from blood. This receptor was identified in a young man in good health. This chain's CDR3 is CASSLAGQTDTQYF. CDR3 in DNA: TGTGCCAGCAGCTTGGCTGGACAAACAGATACGCAGTATTTT.